This TCR beta chain comes out of a study of response to subunit inactivated influenza vaccine. About this clonotype: Its antigen is not known.

Whole-study results and caveats: With each seasonal influenza vaccination, the authors suggested, few new T cells are recruited.

Via MiXCR, TCRdb re-called the RT-PCR reads, giving one row per CDR3 protein. Of around 750,000 distinct CDR3 sequences in the sample, less than 25% were seen once. CDR3 length equals 15 residues. Germline V gene sequence: CDR1 LGHNA, CDR2 YSLEER. Trimming took 0 bases from V and 7 from J; bases not matched to a gene: 3. The sequence derives from a man between 50 and 59 years old who received an inactivated influenza vaccine. This material consisted of PBMCs from blood, taken roughly 5 days after vaccination. The chain links TRBV4-3 to TRBJ1-6, with TRBD1 identical over 7 bases. Written as DNA, the CDR3 is TGCGCCAGCAGCCAAGAGGGGACAGCAAATTCACCCCTCCACTTT. Translating gives CASSQEGTANSPLHF.